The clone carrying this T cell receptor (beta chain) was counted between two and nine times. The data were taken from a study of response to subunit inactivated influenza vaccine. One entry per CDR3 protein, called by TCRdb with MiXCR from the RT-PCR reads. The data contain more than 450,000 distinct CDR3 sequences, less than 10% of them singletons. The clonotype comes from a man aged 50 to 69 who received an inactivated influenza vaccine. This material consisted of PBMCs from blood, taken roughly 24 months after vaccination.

In DNA, the CDR3 is TGTGCCAGCAGTCAGACCGGGACAGGGGGCCACTATGGCTACACCTTC. It is translated as CASSQTGTGGHYGYTF. The chain joins TRBV5-5 to TRBJ1-2, with 12 positions matching TRBD1. The CDR3 loop spans 16 amino acids. CDR1 is SGHKS and CDR2 is YYEKEE in the germline V gene (reference sequence). V was clipped by 5 bases and J by 3 bases; unmatched bases: 8. The variable domain in full, completed from reference TRBV5-5 and TRBJ1-2, reads DAGVTQSPTHLIKTRGQQVTLRCSPISGHKSVSWYQQVLGQGPQFIFQYYEKEERGRGNFPDRFSARQFPNYSSELNVNALLLGDSALYLCASSQTGTGGHYGYTFGSGTRLTVV.